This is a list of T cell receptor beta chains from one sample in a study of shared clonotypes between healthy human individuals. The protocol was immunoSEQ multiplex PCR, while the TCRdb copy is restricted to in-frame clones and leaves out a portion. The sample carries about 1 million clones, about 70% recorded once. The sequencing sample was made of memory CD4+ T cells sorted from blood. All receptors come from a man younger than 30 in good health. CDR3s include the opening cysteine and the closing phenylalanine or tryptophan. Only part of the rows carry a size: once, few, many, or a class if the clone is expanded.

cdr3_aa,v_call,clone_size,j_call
CASRGTAERNQPQHF,TRBV6-1,few,TRBJ1-5
CATIPTVSWTGPYTF,TRBV5-8,.,TRBJ1-2
CASRPGVLAEAFF,TRBV6-6,.,TRBJ1-1
CASSGQGQPQHF,TRBV19,few,TRBJ1-5
CASSSSGFVYEQYF,TRBV11-2,.,.
CASSLQGALGSPLHF,TRBV5-4,.,TRBJ1-6
CASSPDRVVNQPQHF,TRBV28,few,TRBJ1-5
CASSGFTGAFTEAFF,TRBV4-1,.,TRBJ1-1
CASSLGGVGYGYTF,TRBV14,.,TRBJ1-2
CAWSVGGNQPQHF,TRBV30,.,TRBJ1-5
CASSVGTGGQETQYF,TRBV9,.,TRBJ2-5
CASSLRPGATGNTIYF,TRBV7-2,.,TRBJ1-3
CASNTLTANTEAFF,TRBV2,few,TRBJ1-1
CACTGQRYEQYF,TRBV30,.,TRBJ2-7
CASRVGLARTGELFF,TRBV19,.,TRBJ2-2
CASSPLPDDEQYF,TRBV18,.,TRBJ2-7
CASSLSQHRVYNEQFF,TRBV13,once,TRBJ2-1
CASTPDETGLGGYTF,TRBV4-1,.,TRBJ1-2
CASSRQGRETEAFF,TRBV2,once,TRBJ1-1
CASSYKRGWQETQYF,TRBV6-5,.,TRBJ2-5
CASSLETGGSYEQYF,TRBV11-1,.,TRBJ2-7
CASSVGGRGSETQYF,TRBV9,once,TRBJ2-5
CASGIGGPDTQYF,TRBV4-1,.,TRBJ2-3
CASSPTAPPDTQYF,TRBV18,.,TRBJ2-3
CASVTSGSSYEQYF,TRBV12-5,.,TRBJ2-7
CASSLVLGPYEQYF,TRBV7-8,.,TRBJ2-7